Sequencing of this TCR beta chain was carried out in a study of CD8 T cells in ankylosing spondylitis. Findings of the study overall: Disease-linked clones displayed a CD8+ phenotype and appeared relatively rarely in peripheral blood. Blood of patients with ankylosing spondylitis appeared to be characterized by a TCR beta motif of about eight highly homologous variants. Reportedly, significant enrichment of disease-linked clones occurred in matched ankylosing spondylitis synovial fluid.

Comments on this clonotype: The antigen is not known. This may come from a read error, since a much larger clone is one base off.

For TCR beta, libraries came from quantitative 5'-RACE with molecular barcodes. MiXCR was run by TCRdb on the 5' RACE reads, yielding one entry per CDR3 protein. The sample includes fewer than 550,000 distinct CDR3 sequences, approximately 5% of them seen just once. Germline V lookup: CDR1 SGHDT, CDR2 YYEEEE. The CDR3 has 11 amino acids. The V end was cut by 6 bases, the J end by 5 bases, with 9 bases between. The sequenced sample was blood, either unsorted or a sorted T cell fraction (not recorded which). The sequence was collected from a male donor with ankylosing spondylitis. This chain connects TRBV5-6 to TRBJ2-7; a possible D gene is TRBD1 (5 bases). The CDR3 is CASNQGNEQYF. The CDR3 bases are TGTGCCAGCAACCAGGGAAACGAGCAGTACTTC.